Below are 18 T cell receptor beta chains sequenced from a single sample in a study of T cells in tumors after PD-1 blockade. TCRdb keeps only in-frame clones here, not all; method: immunoSEQ multiplex PCR. The repertoire holds roughly 20,000 clones, roughly 80% seen once, with roughly 25% in the top ten. The sequences come from PBMCs, collected after anti-PD-1 therapy. The receptors come from a human donor with advanced basal cell or squamous cell carcinoma (not recorded which).

This clone was counted once. The V gene is TRBV5-1, the J gene TRBJ2-3, with D perhaps assigned TRBD1 or TRBD2 (6 bases each). Germline-derived CDR1 and CDR2 are SGHRS and YFSETQ. The CDR3 loop spans 16 amino acids. V was shortened by 0 bases and J by 0 bases, with 11 bases between the two germline ends. Written as DNA, the CDR3 is TGCGCCAGCAGCTTGGAGGGGGGAACTAGCACAGATACGCAGTATTTT. Its protein product is CASSLEGGTSTDTQYF.

This clone was counted a few times. The gene calls are TRBV27 and TRBJ1-2, with D hard to call. Trimming took off 6 bases at V and 8 bases at J, with 16 bases between the two ends. Looked up from germline, CDR1 is MNHEY and CDR2 is SMNVEV (reference sequence). This CDR3 comprises 13 residues. The CDR3 sequence: CASRPGFGWGYTF. The CDR3, as DNA: TGTGCCAGCAGGCCGGGTTTCGGATGGGGCTACACCTTC.

This chain links TRBV7-2 with TRBJ2-3; the match to TRBD2 covers 13 bases. The germline CDR1 and CDR2 sequences are SGHTA and FQGNSA. V gave up 5 bases and J gave up 6 bases; unmatched junction bases: 8. The CDR3 runs 16 residues. The CDR3 is CASSPRTSGRKDTQYF. The CDR3 nucleotides are TGTGCCAGCAGCCCCCGGACTAGCGGGAGAAAGGATACGCAGTATTTT.

The V and J genes are TRBV28 and TRBJ2-7; TRBD2 aligns across 9 bases. The CDR3 consists of 12 residues. Germline loops: CDR1 MDHEN, CDR2 SYDVKM. This CDR3 reads CGAGGRDYEQYF. DNA of the CDR3: TGTGGGGCGGGCGGGAGGGACTACGAGCAGTACTTC.

The rearrangement joins TRBV3-1 (or the pseudogene TRBV3-2) to TRBJ2-3; D assignment may be TRBD1 or TRBD2 (5 bases each). The CDR3 runs to 14 residues. CDR1 LGHDT and CDR2 YNNKEL come from the germline V gene (reference sequence). Trimming cost V 4 bases and J 6 bases, with 14 bases left between them. CDR3 in amino acids: CASSLRAEGDTQYF. CDR3 bases: TGTGCCAGCAGCCTCCGGGCCGAGGGGGATACGCAGTATTTT.

J is TRBJ2-7 and V is TRBV11-3; D gene unclear. The ends were cut back, 0 bases at V and 3 bases at J, with 6 bases in the middle. The CDR3 covers 13 residues. Germline V CDR1 and CDR2: SGHNT, YENEEA. The CDR3 bases are TGTGCCAGCAGCTTAGATCAGAGCTACGAGCAGTACTTC. It yields the protein CASSLDQSYEQYF.

J is TRBJ2-2 and V is TRBV23-1, with D perhaps matching TRBD2 (5 bases). TRBV23-1 is an ORF, and what it does is uncertain. CDR3 length: 21 amino acids. Trimming took 10 bases from V and 4 from J, leaving 37 bases between them. The CDR3 sequence is CANPHLSHEGVGCTITGELFF. CDR3 DNA sequence: TGCGCCAACCCTCATTTGTCCCACGAGGGCGTGGGGTGCACCATCACCGGGGAGCTGTTTTTT.

The chain uses TRBV18 and TRBJ2-1, with a weak D call TRBD2 (6 bases). Germline V lookup: CDR1 KGHSH, CDR2 LQKENI. This CDR3 has 18 amino acids. Trimming left V 3 bases short and J 4 bases short, with 22 bases between. The CDR3 reads CASSPRFGAGGNYNEQFF. In DNA, the CDR3 is TGTGCCAGCTCACCCCGTTTTGGGGCAGGAGGGAATTACAATGAGCAGTTCTTC.

The chain combines TRBV7-2 with TRBJ2-2; no clear D. The CDR3 length is 15 residues. V lost 5 bases, J lost 0 bases, and 10 bases lay in between. The V gene's germline CDR1 is SGHTA and CDR2 FQGNSA. CDR3 in DNA: TGTGCCAGCAGCGTTGGCGTCGCGAACACCGGGGAGCTGTTTTTT. Translating gives CASSVGVANTGELFF.

This chain links TRBV2 with TRBJ1-1, with 7 bases identical to TRBD1. Germline CDR1 SNHLY, CDR2 FYNNEI. Trimming cost V 5 bases and J 1 base; bases outside gene matches: 4. The CDR3 has 14 residues. The chain's CDR3 is CASSPGGPNTEAFF. DNA of the CDR3: TGTGCCAGCAGTCCAGGGGGTCCGAACACTGAAGCTTTCTTT.

This chain links TRBV15 with TRBJ2-3, with D possibly matching TRBD1 (5 bases). The CDR3 runs to 16 residues. Trimming cost V 8 bases and J 1 base, with 19 bases left between them. Germline CDR1 and CDR2: LNHNV and YYDKDF (reference sequence). The CDR3 DNA reads TGTGCCACCGGGTTCCAAATAGGGGTTCGCACAGATACGCAGTATTTT. Amino acids: CATGFQIGVRTDTQYF.

This clone appeared a single time. The chain is built from TRBV24-1 and TRBJ2-1; a possible D gene is TRBD1 (7 bases). Trimming stripped 4 bases from V and 12 bases from J, with 15 bases between. The CDR3 extends over 13 amino acids. The germline CDR1 and CDR2 sequences are KGHDR and SFDVKD. The DNA of the CDR3 is TGTGCCACCAGTGACCCCAACAGGGGAGGGCAGTTCTTC. It translates to CATSDPNRGGQFF.

The rearrangement links TRBV14 to TRBJ2-3, with 7 bases fitting TRBD2. The V gene's germline CDR1 is SGHDN and CDR2 FVKESK. Losses at the gene ends were 4 bases for V and 0 bases for J; bases not matched to a gene: 16. The CDR3 spans 19 residues. The CDR3 nucleotides are TGTGCCAGCAGCCTCCACGACCGGGACTACTTAATTAGCACAGATACGCAGTATTTT. It translates to CASSLHDRDYLISTDTQYF.

This clone was seen more than once but under ten times. The rearrangement links TRBV19 to TRBJ2-4; weak D call: TRBD1 (5 bases). Germline CDR1 reads LNHDA; CDR2 reads SQIVND (reference sequence). The length of the CDR3 is 13 residues. V dropped 1 base and J dropped 8 bases, with 9 bases sitting between them. For the CDR3, the DNA is TGTGCCAGTAGTATAGTAGGGGCGGACATTCAGTACTTC. Translation: CASSIVGADIQYF.

The rearrangement uses TRBV24-1 and TRBJ2-1; D might be TRBD2 (5 bases). CDR3 length: 13 amino acids. V was cut by 4 bases and J by 12 bases, with 15 bases left in between. Germline-derived CDR1 and CDR2 are KGHDR and SFDVKD. As DNA, the CDR3 is TGTGCCACCAGTGACTTCGGGGTGATGCGGCAGTTCTTC. It specifies CATSDFGVMRQFF.

This clone was seen just once. The V call is TRBV11-3, the J call TRBJ2-2; 8 bases are shared with TRBD2. The germline gives CDR1 SGHNT, CDR2 YENEEA. After removal of 6 bases from V and 0 bases from J, the junction contained 6 bases not matched to a gene. The length of the CDR3 is 16 residues. This chain's CDR3 is CASRSLAGSNTGELFF. CDR3 bases: TGTGCCAGCAGGTCCCTAGCGGGCTCGAACACCGGGGAGCTGTTTTTT.

The genes are TRBV28 and TRBJ2-7; tentatively, D is TRBD1 (6 bases). This CDR3 contains 15 residues. V was trimmed by 3 bases and J by 2 bases, leaving 14 bases between them. CDR1 is MDHEN, CDR2 SYDVKM, per germline. DNA of the CDR3: TGTGCCAGCAGTTTTGTAGGACAGCCCCCCTACGAGCAGTACTTC. Its protein is CASSFVGQPPYEQYF.

This clone was counted a few times. CDR3 protein: CAISDGARGNIQYF. CDR3 DNA sequence: TGTGCCATCAGTGATGGTGCTAGAGGGAACATTCAGTACTTC. The V call is TRBV10-3, the J call TRBJ2-4; D may be TRBD2 (5 bases). Trimming left V 3 bases short and J 7 bases short, with 13 bases between. The germline CDR1 and CDR2 sequences are ENHRY and SYGVKD. The CDR3 is made up of 14 amino acids.